This passage covers 31 T cell receptor beta chains from one sample sequenced in a study of CD8 T cells in ankylosing spondylitis. Regarding the study as a whole: In ankylosing spondylitis blood, a motif of roughly 8 highly homologous TCR beta variants appeared characteristic.

Their cognate antigens are unknown. MiXCR, run by TCRdb on the 5' RACE reads, gives a single entry per CDR3 protein. The repertoire holds just under 550,000 distinct CDR3 sequences, with about 12% as singletons. The sample consisted of blood, either unsorted or a sorted T cell fraction (not recorded which). The receptors here all came from a male donor with ankylosing spondylitis.

This clonotype was recorded at least ten times. The CDR3 coding sequence is TGTGCCAGCAGTTTAGGCGTGGGCTTTGAGACCCAGTACTTC. Protein sequence: CASSLGVGFETQYF. This chain links TRBV12-3 or TRBV12-4 with TRBJ2-5; no firm D call. The CDR3 runs 14 residues. V dropped 1 base and J dropped 5 bases, with 11 bases sitting between them.

Many counts were recorded for this clonotype. The chain carries TRBV12-3 or TRBV12-4 and TRBJ2-2; perhaps TRBD2 as D (6 bases). Trimming removed 7 bases at V and 5 bases at J, with 14 bases between. The CDR3 is 14 residues long. DNA of the CDR3: TGTGCCAGCACCCATGGGCTAGCGACCGGGGAGCTGTTTTTT. Translating gives CASTHGLATGELFF.

This clonotype was detected only a few times. The CDR3 sequence: CATSAPWLAGGPDTQYF. The DNA of the CDR3 is TGTGCCACCAGTGCTCCATGGTTAGCGGGAGGCCCAGATACGCAGTATTTT. This chain links TRBV24-1 with TRBJ2-3; 10 positions match TRBD2. Germline CDR1 is KGHDR and CDR2 is SFDVKD. This CDR3 has 17 amino acids. Unmatched junction bases numbered 11, after V lost 5 bases and J lost 4 bases.

The J gene is TRBJ2-1, the V gene TRBV20-1, with a possible D match to TRBD2 (6 bases). The germline gives CDR1 DFQATT, CDR2 SNEGSKA (reference sequence). The CDR3 runs to 15 residues. V was clipped by 6 bases and J by 4 bases, with 19 bases between them. CDR3 residues: CSAAPPGDSYNEQFF. The CDR3 DNA reads as TGCAGTGCCGCCCCCCCGGGAGACTCGTACAATGAGCAGTTCTTC.

There are a few counts of this clonotype. The CDR3 nucleotides read TGTGCCACCAAGGGAGGGGCAGGGTGGAATGAGCAGTTCTTC. Protein: CATKGGAGWNEQFF. The chain links TRBV2 to TRBJ2-1; TRBD2 agrees at 7 bases. The junction had 13 bases not matched to a gene; V was cut back by 10 bases and J by 7 bases. This CDR3 comprises 14 residues. In germline, CDR1 is SNHLY, CDR2 FYNNEI.

This clonotype was detected a few times. This chain connects TRBV24-1 to TRBJ2-1; TRBD1 matches at 11 bases. V shed 0 bases, J shed 7 bases, and the junction held 4 bases outside the gene matches. This CDR3 is 16 amino acids long. The V gene's germline CDR1 is KGHDR and CDR2 SFDVKD. CDR3 in amino acids: CATSDLGQGAGNEQFF. The CDR3 nucleotides read TGTGCCACCAGTGATTTGGGACAGGGGGCAGGGAATGAGCAGTTCTTC.

The chain has TRBV2 and TRBJ1-4; 7 nucleotides align to TRBD1. The CDR3 is 13 residues long. V lost 7 bases to trimming and J lost 3 bases; unmatched junction nucleotides: 2. The germline CDR1 and CDR2 sequences are SNHLY and FYNNEI. The CDR3 loop reads CASIGQANEKLFF. The CDR3 nucleotides read TGTGCCAGCATAGGACAGGCTAATGAAAAACTGTTTTTT.

V and J are TRBV4-2 and TRBJ1-6; 8 nucleotides align to TRBD1. This CDR3 contains 17 residues. CDR1 is LGHNA and CDR2 is YNFKEQ in the germline V gene. V was pared by 0 bases and J by 7 bases, with 8 bases of the junction left unmatched. DNA of the CDR3: TGTGCCAGCAGCCAAGATAAGACAGGGGACCCAAATTCACCCCTCCACTTT. Protein product: CASSQDKTGDPNSPLHF.

This clonotype was seen a handful of times. The chain couples TRBV2 to TRBJ2-3, with a possible D match to TRBD1 (6 bases). CDR3 length: 13 amino acids. Germline V lookup: CDR1 SNHLY, CDR2 FYNNEI. V gave up 7 bases and J gave up 4 bases, with 12 bases separating them. CDR3 nucleotide sequence: TGTGCCAGCAATACAGGGTTCGCAGATACGCAGTATTTT. The encoded protein is CASNTGFADTQYF.

This clonotype was detected ten times or more. The chain carries TRBV4-1 and TRBJ1-5; D remains unclear. V was clipped by 4 bases and J by 8 bases, with 12 bases between them. Germline CDR1 is MGHRA and CDR2 is YSYEKL. The CDR3 is made up of 13 amino acids. The DNA for the CDR3 is TGCGCCAGCAGCCCCCGATTTTTAGAGCCCCAGCATTTT. It encodes CASSPRFLEPQHF.

This clonotype appeared a few times. This chain joins TRBV6-6 and TRBJ1-5; no clear D gene. The germline CDR1 and CDR2 sequences are MNHNY and SVGAGI (reference sequence). The V and J ends lost 6 bases and 9 bases respectively, with 9 bases between them. The CDR3 loop spans 11 amino acids. The CDR3 DNA is TGTGCCAGCAGCCGCCAAGGGCCCCAGCATTTT. This sequence encodes CASSRQGPQHF.

This clonotype has a count of ten or more. CDR3 DNA: TGCGCCAGCAGCCGGACAGCGGGTAATGAAAAACTGTTTTTT. Protein: CASSRTAGNEKLFF. The chain combines TRBV5-1 with TRBJ1-4, with a possible D match to TRBD1 (6 bases). CDR1 and CDR2 from the germline V gene are SGHRS and YFSETQ. V was cut by 4 bases and J by 4 bases, with 11 bases left in between. CDR3 size: 14 residues. The entire variable domain, with the rest obtained from reference TRBV5-1 and TRBJ1-4, is as follows: KAGVTQTPRYLIKTRGQQVTLSCSPISGHRSVSWYQQTPGQGLQFLFEYFSETQRNKGNFPGRFSGRQFSNSRSEMNVSTLELGDSALYLCASSRTAGNEKLFFGSGTQLSVL.

The rearrangement uses TRBV5-1 and TRBJ2-5, with D possibly called TRBD1 or TRBD2 (5 bases each). V shed 3 bases and J shed 4 bases, with 22 bases lying between them. The CDR3 totals 17 residues. The germline V gene has CDR1 SGHRS and CDR2 YFSETQ. CDR3 sequence reads: CASSSGPQQTGIETQYF. The DNA for the CDR3 is TGCGCCAGCAGCTCGGGGCCTCAACAAACTGGGATAGAGACCCAGTACTTC.

V gene TRBV3-1 combines with J gene TRBJ2-1; no clear D. V was clipped by 4 bases and J by 0 bases, with 7 bases between them. The length of the CDR3 is 14 residues. Looked up from germline, CDR1 is LGHDT and CDR2 is YNNKEL (reference sequence). The CDR3 here is CASSRIDSYNEQFF. CDR3 coding DNA: TGTGCCAGCAGCCGCATAGACTCCTACAATGAGCAGTTCTTC.

V and J are TRBV11-3 and TRBJ2-1; D is uncertain. Per germline, CDR1 SGHNT and CDR2 YENEEA. V dropped 1 base and J dropped 9 bases, with 13 bases sitting between them. The CDR3 contains 14 residues. The CDR3 region has the DNA TGTGCCAGCAGCTTAGGATTCGGTTCTACTGAGCAGTTCTTC. Translating gives CASSLGFGSTEQFF. Looking up the rest from reference TRBV11-3 and TRBJ2-1 gives the full variable domain: EAGVVQSPRYKIIEKKQPVAFWCNPISGHNTLYWYLQNLGQGPELLIRYENEEAVDDSQLPKDRFSAERLKGVDSTLKIQPAELGDSAVYLCASSLGFGSTEQFFGPGTRLTVL.

CDR3 DNA sequence: TGTGCCTGGAGGCCGGGGCTTAGCTCCTACGAGCAGTACTTC. Residues: CAWRPGLSSYEQYF. This chain connects TRBV30 to TRBJ2-7; possibly TRBD1 or TRBD2 for D (5 bases each). The germline V and J ends were trimmed by 3 bases and 0 bases, with 12 bases remaining between them. Germline assignment: CDR1 GTSNPN and CDR2 SVGIG (reference sequence). The CDR3 length is 14 residues.

Comment on this clonotype: A read error is possible here, since a much larger clone lies one base away. The J gene is TRBJ2-2, the V gene TRBV11-3; D gene ambiguous. The ends were cut back, 0 bases at V and 6 bases at J, with 5 bases in the middle. CDR3 size: 13 residues. Germline V lookup: CDR1 SGHNT, CDR2 YENEEA. CDR3 sequence reads: CASSLDESGELFF. CDR3 coding DNA: TGTGCCAGCAGCTTAGATGAGTCCGGGGAGCTGTTTTTT.

Written as DNA, the CDR3 is TGTGCCAGCAGTTACTGGTTTGGGTCTAGCGGGAGCAAGGAGCAGTTCTTC. This translates into CASSYWFGSSGSKEQFF. J is TRBJ2-1 and V is TRBV6-2 or TRBV6-3; TRBD2 agrees at 10 bases. The CDR3 is made up of 17 amino acids. Germline lookup yields CDR1 MNHEY and CDR2 SVGEGT. Trimming took 1 base from V and 10 from J; bases not matched to a gene: 13.

The chain uses TRBV20-1 and TRBJ2-3; D might be TRBD2 (5 bases). The CDR3 contains 14 residues. The V gene lost 0 bases and the J gene lost 2 bases, with 9 bases spanning the gap. Germline CDR1 reads DFQATT; CDR2 reads SNEGSKA (reference sequence). Here the CDR3 reads CSARDQRFTDTQYF. The DNA for the CDR3 is TGCAGTGCTAGAGACCAGCGGTTCACAGATACGCAGTATTTT.

This clonotype turned up a few times. This chain links TRBV12-3 or TRBV12-4 with TRBJ1-5, with 7 bases matching TRBD1. The V and J ends lost 5 bases and 1 base, in that order; junction bases with no gene match: 2. CDR3 length equals 14 residues. The CDR3 region has the DNA TGTGCCAGCAGTGACAGGGCGAGCAATCAGCCCCAGCATTTT. This gives the protein CASSDRASNQPQHF.

The chain joins TRBV14 to TRBJ1-1; TRBD1 might be the D (5 bases). The CDR3 sequence is 13 residues long. CDR1 is SGHDN and CDR2 is FVKESK in the germline V gene. V lost 8 bases and J lost 3, with 13 bases in between. CDR3 coding DNA: TGTGCCAGCCACCAGGGCAGATACACTGAAGCTTTCTTT. As protein: CASHQGRYTEAFF.

V is TRBV12-3 or TRBV12-4 and J is TRBJ2-5, with D perhaps matching TRBD1 or TRBD2 (5 bases each). The CDR3 length is 17 residues. Trimming removed 5 bases at V and 4 bases at J, with 23 bases between. Here the CDR3 reads CASSRTGPATGVETQYF. The CDR3 DNA follows: TGTGCCAGCAGTCGCACGGGGCCAGCGACCGGTGTAGAGACCCAGTACTTC.

This clonotype appeared a few times. V gene TRBV5-8 combines with J gene TRBJ2-2, with 7 bases that match TRBD2. Per germline, CDR1 SGHTS and CDR2 YDEGEE. The CDR3 loop spans 14 amino acids. With 4 bases clipped from V and 1 base from J, the junction kept 1 base outside the gene matches. The DNA of the CDR3 is TGTGCCAGCAGCGGGAGGGTGAACACCGGGGAGCTGTTTTTT. It translates to CASSGRVNTGELFF.

This clonotype was found a few times. The chain uses TRBV11-2 and TRBJ2-3; D remains unclear. Germline values: CDR1 SGHAT, CDR2 FQNNGV. Trimming shortened V by 5 bases and J by 6 bases, and 9 bases separated the two germline ends. This CDR3 has 12 residues. The CDR3 coding sequence is TGTGCCAGCAGCCGATTCAGGGATACGCAGTATTTT. Its translation is CASSRFRDTQYF.

The genes are TRBV5-1 and TRBJ2-1; TRBD1 or TRBD2 may be the D gene (5 bases each). Germline-derived CDR1 and CDR2 are SGHRS and YFSETQ. V lost 0 bases, J lost 8 bases, and 15 bases lay in between. This CDR3 has 15 amino acids. Here the CDR3 DNA reads TGCGCCAGCAGCTTGGGGACAACTCGAGGGGATGAGCAGTTCTTC. It encodes CASSLGTTRGDEQFF. Complete variable domain (other parts from reference TRBV5-1 and TRBJ2-1): KAGVTQTPRYLIKTRGQQVTLSCSPISGHRSVSWYQQTPGQGLQFLFEYFSETQRNKGNFPGRFSGRQFSNSRSEMNVSTLELGDSALYLCASSLGTTRGDEQFFGPGTRLTVL.

A few counts support this clonotype. V and J are TRBV11-2 and TRBJ2-1; 9 nucleotides match TRBD2. The CDR3 covers 14 residues. Germline values: CDR1 SGHAT, CDR2 FQNNGV. Trimming at V came to 1 base and at J to 9 bases, leaving 4 bases not matched to a gene. The CDR3 reads CASSLGTSASEQFF. CDR3 coding DNA: TGTGCCAGCAGCTTAGGGACTAGCGCAAGTGAGCAGTTCTTC.

The chain employs TRBV3-1 and TRBJ2-1; no clear D gene. Trimming removed 1 base from V and 8 bases from J, with 12 bases in between. The CDR3 consists of 14 residues. Germline CDR1 LGHDT, CDR2 YNNKEL (reference sequence). CDR3 nucleotides: TGTGCCAGCAGCCAAGTAAGTGGTAACGATGAGCAGTTCTTC. The encoded protein is CASSQVSGNDEQFF.

This clonotype turned up a few times. CDR3 sequence: CSARDFSGRTDTQYF. The CDR3 DNA is TGCAGTGCTAGAGACTTTAGCGGGAGGACAGATACGCAGTATTTT. The chain recombines TRBV20-1 with TRBJ2-3; TRBD2 matches at 10 bases. Germline trimming cut 0 bases from V and 3 bases from J; bases unmatched to any gene: 3. Germline V gives CDR1 DFQATT, CDR2 SNEGSKA (reference sequence). The CDR3 consists of 15 residues.

Ten or more counts support this clonotype. This chain links TRBV20-1 with TRBJ2-3; possible D gene TRBD2, 6 bases. V lost 3 bases to trimming and J lost 3 bases, with 7 bases between them. Germline V gene sequence: CDR1 DFQATT, CDR2 SNEGSKA (reference sequence). This CDR3 is built from 12 residues. CDR3 loop: CSASGGTDTQYF. Here the CDR3 DNA reads TGCAGTGCTAGCGGGGGAACAGATACGCAGTATTTT.

V gene TRBV6-1 combines with J gene TRBJ2-3, with 7 bases lining up with TRBD1. The ends lost 5 bases at V and 5 bases at J; junction bases unmatched: 10. Germline assignment: CDR1 MNHNS and CDR2 SASEGT. The CDR3 totals 15 residues. CDR3 DNA sequence: TGTGCCAGCAGTCTGAACACAGGGGCGGTAGATACGCAGTATTTT. This codes for CASSLNTGAVDTQYF.

The rearrangement joins TRBV12-3 or TRBV12-4 to TRBJ1-1; no clear D. The V end was cut by 4 bases, the J end by 1 base, with 13 bases between. The CDR3 is 15 amino acids. CDR3 coding DNA: TGTGCCAGCAGTTCTCGGGAACAGCCGAACACTGAAGCTTTCTTT. Residues: CASSSREQPNTEAFF.